This T cell receptor (beta chain) originates from a study of blood T cells in healthy people across ages. This clonotype showed up just a few times. Its antigen is unknown. Findings of the study overall: Higher diversity and more naive CD4+ cells were features of long-lived donors, compared to aged donors.

Primers used in a second PCR of about 7 to 11 cycles were a sample-barcoded 5' primer and a J-beta primer mix. Individual samples furnished no less than 2.5 million CDR3-containing paired-end reads apiece. TCRdb recomputed calls from the 5' RACE reads with MiXCR, one row per CDR3 protein. The sample records 1.5 million to 2 million distinct CDR3 sequences, around half being singletons. V dropped 2 bases and J dropped 0; count of bases not matched to a gene: 5. This CDR3 contains 16 residues. The germline V gene has CDR1 MDHEN and CDR2 SYDVKM. The origin of this receptor is a woman aged 40 to 55 in good health. The sample consisted of blood. The V and J genes are TRBV28 and TRBJ2-7; TRBD1 aligns across 9 bases. CDR3 in amino acids: CASSLHSTGGSYEQYF. DNA of the CDR3: TGTGCCAGCAGTTTACACTCGACAGGGGGCTCCTACGAGCAGTACTTC. Supplemented by reference TRBV28 and TRBJ2-7, the full variable domain reads DVKVTQSSRYLVKRTGEKVFLECVQDMDHENMFWYRQDPGLGLRLIYFSYDVKMKEKGDIPEGYSVSREKKERFSLILESASTNQTSMYLCASSLHSTGGSYEQYFGPGTRLTVT.